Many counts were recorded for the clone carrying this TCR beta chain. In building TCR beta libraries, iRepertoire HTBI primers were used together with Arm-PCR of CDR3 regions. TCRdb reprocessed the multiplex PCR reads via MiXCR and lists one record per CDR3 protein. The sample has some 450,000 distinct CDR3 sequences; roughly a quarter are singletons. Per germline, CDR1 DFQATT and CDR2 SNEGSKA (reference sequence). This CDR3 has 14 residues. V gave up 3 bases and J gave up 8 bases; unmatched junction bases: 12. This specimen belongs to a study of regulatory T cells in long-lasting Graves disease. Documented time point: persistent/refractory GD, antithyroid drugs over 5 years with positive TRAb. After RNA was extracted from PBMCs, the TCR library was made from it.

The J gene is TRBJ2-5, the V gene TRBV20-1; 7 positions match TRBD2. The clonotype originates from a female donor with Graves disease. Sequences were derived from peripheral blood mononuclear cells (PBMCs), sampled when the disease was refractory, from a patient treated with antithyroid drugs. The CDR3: CSARISGAKSTQYF. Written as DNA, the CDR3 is TGCAGTGCTAGGATCAGCGGGGCTAAGAGTACCCAGTACTTC.